Each of the 17 T cell receptor beta chains below was sequenced from the same sample in a study of blood T cell repertoires in COVID-19. TCRdb's table, derived via immunoSEQ multiplex PCR, lists solely in-frame clones and lacks some. Here the sample spans roughly 130,000 clones, around 75% being singletons. Sequenced material: peripheral blood. Every receptor here comes from a woman in her seventies with COVID-19, enrolled during active disease.

V gene TRBV5-4 combines with J gene TRBJ2-7, with D possibly TRBD2 on 5 matching bases. Trimming removed 1 base at V and 5 bases at J, with 13 bases between. CDR1 SGHNT and CDR2 YYREEE come from the germline V gene (reference sequence). The length of the CDR3 is 14 residues. CDR3 nucleotides: TGTGCCAGCAGCTTGAACGGGGTAAGAAACGAGCAGTACTTC. This encodes CASSLNGVRNEQYF.

This clone was seen just once. The chain carries TRBV4-2 and TRBJ2-3, with a tentative D call TRBD2 (6 bases). This CDR3 spans 14 amino acids. Per germline, CDR1 LGHNA and CDR2 YNFKEQ. Trimming pared 3 bases from V and 4 bases from J, leaving 11 bases between. CDR3 bases: TGTGCCAGCAGCCACTCACTAGCTTCAGATACGCAGTATTTT. Translated: CASSHSLASDTQYF.

J is TRBJ2-7 and V is TRBV15, with D possibly matching TRBD1 (6 bases). V shed 0 bases and J shed 1 base, with 13 bases lying between them. The germline V gene has CDR1 LNHNV and CDR2 YYDKDF (reference sequence). The CDR3 has 16 amino acids. CDR3 region: CATSRDPEGVSYEQYF. CDR3 nucleotide sequence: TGTGCCACCAGCAGAGATCCCGAGGGGGTTTCCTACGAGCAGTACTTC.

V is TRBV3-1 (or the pseudogene TRBV3-2) and J is TRBJ2-7, with a possible D match to TRBD1 (6 bases). The CDR3 has 12 residues. With 4 bases removed from V and 4 bases from J, the gap between germline ends came to 8 bases. CDR1 is LGHDT and CDR2 is YNNKEL in the germline V gene (reference sequence). This chain's CDR3 is CASSPRGYEQYF. The CDR3 DNA follows: TGTGCCAGCAGCCCTAGGGGGTACGAGCAGTACTTC.

The rearrangement joins TRBV6-5 to TRBJ1-1; TRBD1 matches at 9 bases. This CDR3 has 15 amino acids. CDR1 MNHEY and CDR2 SVGAGI come from the germline V gene. The junction had 5 bases not matched to a gene; V was cut back by 5 bases and J by 1 base. The CDR3 bases are TGTGCCAGCAGTCCCGACAGGGGGGGGAACACTGAAGCTTTCTTT. Its translation: CASSPDRGGNTEAFF.

This clone was seen a single time. The rearrangement links TRBV2 to TRBJ1-2; TRBD1 aligns across 9 bases. CDR3 length equals 13 residues. Germline CDR1 and CDR2: SNHLY and FYNNEI. The V and J ends lost 7 bases and 5 bases, in that order; junction bases with no gene match: 5. CDR3 in amino acids: CASMRDRDYGYTF. The CDR3 DNA reads TGTGCCAGCATGCGGGACAGGGATTATGGCTACACCTTC.

V gene TRBV7-2 combines with J gene TRBJ2-7, with TRBD2 matching 8 bases. The germline gives CDR1 SGHTA, CDR2 FQGNSA. V trimming: 0 bases; J trimming: 3 bases; junction bases outside the gene matches: 7. The length of the CDR3 is 16 residues. CDR3: CASSLASGGAVYEQYF. CDR3 in DNA: TGTGCCAGCAGCTTAGCTTCCGGGGGGGCCGTCTACGAGCAGTACTTC.

J is TRBJ2-2 and V is TRBV7-6; D not certain. With 6 bases removed from V and 8 bases from J, the gap between germline ends came to 7 bases. CDR1 is SGHVS, CDR2 FNYEAQ, per germline. CDR3 size: 11 residues. CDR3 bases: TGTGCCAGCAGGAATAGTGGGGAGCTGTTTTTT. Its translation: CASRNSGELFF.

This clone was seen a few times. The gene calls are TRBV2 and TRBJ2-7; 7 bases line up with TRBD1. The germline CDR1 and CDR2 sequences are SNHLY and FYNNEI. CDR3 size: 18 residues. Trimming took 2 bases from V and 1 from J; bases not matched to a gene: 14. The CDR3 bases are TGTGCCAGCAGTGAATGGGACAGAGGGAGCCGCGATTCCTACGAGCAGTACTTC. Its protein is CASSEWDRGSRDSYEQYF.

This chain connects TRBV6-2 or TRBV6-3 to TRBJ1-2; D is perhaps TRBD1 (5 bases). Germline-derived CDR1 and CDR2 are MNHEY and SVGEGT. V lost 4 bases and J 7 bases, leaving 19 bases between the germline ends. This CDR3 is 15 amino acids long. The chain's CDR3 is CASSLPGLPVPGYTF. CDR3 DNA: TGTGCCAGCAGTTTGCCGGGACTCCCGGTACCTGGCTACACCTTC.

This chain links TRBV4-3 with TRBJ2-3; TRBD2 might be the D (5 bases). Deletions cut 5 bases from V and 1 base from J, with 16 bases between. Germline V gene lookup returns CDR1 LGHNA and CDR2 YSLEER. The CDR3 runs to 16 residues. The DNA of the CDR3 is TGCGCCAGCAGCGGGCGGGTCGGCGAGCGCACAGATACGCAGTATTTT. Protein: CASSGRVGERTDTQYF.

The V call is TRBV30, the J call TRBJ2-5, with 8 bases that match TRBD1. Germline CDR1 GTSNPN, CDR2 SVGIG (reference sequence). Trimming took 5 bases from V and 5 from J; bases not matched to a gene: 7. This CDR3 comprises 13 residues. The CDR3 DNA reads TGTGCCTGGGGGACAGGTCTTCGGGAGACCCAGTACTTC. It translates to CAWGTGLRETQYF.

This clone was detected once. The chain combines TRBV18 with TRBJ2-3, with 8 bases aligning to TRBD2. Germline V gene lookup returns CDR1 KGHSH and CDR2 LQKENI. V gave up 3 bases and J gave up 1 base; unmatched junction bases: 3. The CDR3 contains 15 residues. CDR3 DNA: TGTGCCAGCTCACCCATTAGCGGGGGCACAGATACGCAGTATTTT. Amino acid sequence: CASSPISGGTDTQYF.

This sequence joins TRBV9 and TRBJ2-2; 8 nucleotides agree with TRBD1. The CDR3 runs to 13 residues. Germline V gene data show CDR1 as SGDLS and CDR2 as YYNGEE. V was pared by 7 bases and J by 3 bases, with 2 bases of the junction left unmatched. In DNA, the CDR3 is TGTGCCAGCGCGACAGGGGACACCGGGGAGCTGTTTTTT. Amino acid sequence: CASATGDTGELFF.

The rearrangement links TRBV27 to TRBJ2-1; D might be TRBD2 (6 bases). Trimming took 7 bases from V and 13 from J, leaving 20 bases between them. In germline, CDR1 is MNHEY, CDR2 SMNVEV (reference sequence). This CDR3 contains 13 residues. The CDR3 region is CASTRRDFSTQFF. CDR3 sequence (DNA): TGTGCCAGCACCCGTAGGGACTTCTCCACTCAGTTCTTC.

This chain connects TRBV15 to TRBJ2-1; 9 positions agree with TRBD2. This CDR3 has 16 residues. With 5 bases clipped from V and 6 bases from J, the junction kept 11 bases outside the gene matches. Germline V CDR1 and CDR2: LNHNV, YYDKDF (reference sequence). The CDR3 region is CATSRRGGGRGNEQFF. As DNA, the CDR3 is TGTGCCACCAGCCGAAGAGGGGGCGGGAGGGGCAATGAGCAGTTCTTC.

This clone was picked up a small number of times. The chain couples TRBV9 to TRBJ2-2, with TRBD2 as a possible D gene (5 bases). V lost 3 bases and J 5 bases, leaving 8 bases between the germline ends. The germline V gene encodes CDR1 SGDLS and CDR2 YYNGEE. This CDR3 has 13 amino acids. This chain's CDR3 is CASSASGTGELFF. Written as DNA, the CDR3 is TGTGCCAGCAGCGCAAGCGGTACCGGGGAGCTGTTTTTT. Based on the CDR3 plus reference TRBV9 and TRBJ2-2, the full variable domain is DSGVTQTPKHLITATGQRVTLRCSPRSGDLSVYWYQQSLDQGLQFLIQYYNGEERAKGNILERFSAQQFPDLHSELNLSSLELGDSALYFCASSASGTGELFFGEGSRLTVL.